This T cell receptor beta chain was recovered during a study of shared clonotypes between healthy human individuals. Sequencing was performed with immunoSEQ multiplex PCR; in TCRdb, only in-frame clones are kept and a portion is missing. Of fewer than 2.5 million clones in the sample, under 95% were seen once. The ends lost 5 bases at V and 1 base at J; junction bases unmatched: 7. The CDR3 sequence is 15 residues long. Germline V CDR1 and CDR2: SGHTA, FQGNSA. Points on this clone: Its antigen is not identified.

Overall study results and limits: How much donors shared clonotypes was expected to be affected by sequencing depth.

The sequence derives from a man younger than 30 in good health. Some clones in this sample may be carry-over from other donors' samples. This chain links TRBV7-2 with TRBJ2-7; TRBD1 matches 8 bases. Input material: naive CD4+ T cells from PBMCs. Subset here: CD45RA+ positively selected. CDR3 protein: CASSVGTGRSYEQYF. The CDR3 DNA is TGTGCCAGCAGCGTAGGGACAGGACGATCCTACGAGCAGTACTTC.